This entry concerns a single TCR beta chain. The entry originates in a study of blood T cell repertoires in COVID-19. This CDR3 has 15 amino acids. Germline V CDR1 and CDR2: MNHNS, SASEGT. V was pared by 1 base and J by 2 bases, with 12 bases between. Produced via immunoSEQ multiplex PCR; TCRdb's table is partial and in-frame only. Found here are hundreds of thousands of clones, about 89% of them singletons; the top ten hold about 3%. The clonotype comes from a woman aged 30 to 39 with COVID-19, enrolled during active disease. The sequenced material came from peripheral blood. The chain is built from TRBV6-1 and TRBJ2-7; D gene unclear. CDR3 in DNA: TGTGCCAGCAGTGAAGTTCGTGTCCCTGCCTACGAGCAGTACTTC. It specifies CASSEVRVPAYEQYF.